The 13 T cell receptor beta chains below were found in one sample sequenced in a study of OX40 agonist ivuxolimab in advanced cancers. The protocol was immunoSEQ multiplex PCR, while the TCRdb copy is restricted to in-frame clones and leaves out a portion. The data show about 68,000 clones, 70% to 85% seen once. The sequenced sample was CD4+ or CD8+ T cells sorted from blood, obtained in a trial of the OX40 agonist ivuxolimab. These receptor sequences come from an adult with an advanced solid tumor such as melanoma, head and neck, liver or kidney cancer.

The chain couples TRBV14 to TRBJ2-5; 7 nucleotides line up with TRBD2. Germline V gene sequence: CDR1 SGHDN, CDR2 FVKESK. This CDR3 spans 16 amino acids. Germline trimming cut 1 base from V and 4 bases from J; bases unmatched to any gene: 9. The DNA for the CDR3 is TGTGCCAGCAGCCAAGGAGCGGCCGCGGGAGTAGAGACCCAGTACTTC. Protein sequence: CASSQGAAAGVETQYF.

This clone was seen more than once but under ten times. The chain is built from TRBV9 and TRBJ2-2, with 8 bases identical to TRBD2. V trimming: 4 bases; J trimming: 0 bases; junction bases outside the gene matches: 2. There are 15 residues in the CDR3. Germline assignment: CDR1 SGDLS and CDR2 YYNGEE. CDR3 nucleotides: TGTGCCAGCAGCTCGGGACTAGCGAACACCGGGGAGCTGTTTTTT. This translates into CASSSGLANTGELFF.

This sequence joins TRBV18 and TRBJ2-3; 11 bases are shared with TRBD1. CDR1 is KGHSH, CDR2 LQKENI, per germline. V lost 4 bases to trimming and J lost 2 bases; unmatched junction nucleotides: 2. This CDR3 has 15 amino acids. The CDR3 reads CASSRDRGYTDTQYF. The CDR3 nucleotides read TGTGCCAGCTCACGGGACAGGGGGTACACAGATACGCAGTATTTT.

This clone occurred a few times. The chain carries TRBV6-6 and TRBJ1-5; D not resolved. The CDR3 contains 16 residues. Trimming stripped 4 bases from V and 3 bases from J, with 16 bases between. Germline V gene lookup returns CDR1 MNHNY and CDR2 SVGAGI (reference sequence). The CDR3 coding sequence is TGTGCCAGCAGTTCCCCGGCGGGTTTTAACAATCAGCCCCAGCATTTT. Protein: CASSSPAGFNNQPQHF.

The chain recombines TRBV9 with TRBJ1-2; D is undetermined. Germline V gives CDR1 SGDLS, CDR2 YYNGEE. V shed 4 bases and J shed 4 bases, with 8 bases lying between them. The CDR3 has 12 amino acids. This CDR3 reads CASSFESYGYTF. The CDR3 nucleotides are TGTGCCAGCAGCTTCGAAAGCTATGGCTACACCTTC.

The J gene is TRBJ2-1, the V gene TRBV28, with D perhaps TRBD1 or TRBD2 (5 bases each). The CDR3 length is 14 residues. Trimming took off 3 bases at V and 5 bases at J, with 11 bases between the two ends. The germline V gene encodes CDR1 MDHEN and CDR2 SYDVKM. CDR3 DNA sequence: TGTGCCAGCAGTTTTCCCAGGGAGAACAATGAGCAGTTCTTC. Protein sequence: CASSFPRENNEQFF.

This clone is a singleton in its sample. This chain joins TRBV7-2 and TRBJ1-5; D may be TRBD1 (6 bases). CDR3 length: 14 amino acids. CDR1 and CDR2 (germline): SGHTA, FQGNSA. The ends were cut back, 6 bases at V and 3 bases at J, with 12 bases in the middle. CDR3 DNA: TGTGCCAGCAGAAAGGGGGGGGCCAATCAGCCCCAGCATTTT. Protein sequence: CASRKGGANQPQHF. Together with reference TRBV7-2 and TRBJ1-5, the CDR3 gives the full variable domain: GAGVSQSPSNKVTEKGKDVELRCDPISGHTALYWYRQSLGQGLEFLIYFQGNSAPDKSGLPSDRFSAERTGGSVSTLTIQRTQQEDSAVYLCASRKGGANQPQHFGDGTRLSIL.

The genes are TRBV4-2 and TRBJ2-7; the D gene is possibly TRBD1 (6 bases). The germline CDR1 and CDR2 sequences are LGHNA and YNFKEQ. V was trimmed by 4 bases and J by 3 bases, leaving 10 bases between them. This CDR3 comprises 13 residues. The CDR3 loop is CASSPPTGYEQYF. In DNA, the CDR3 is TGTGCCAGCAGCCCACCGACAGGCTACGAGCAGTACTTC.

This clone has a handful of counts. The genes are TRBV30 and TRBJ2-1; weak D call: TRBD2 (6 bases). Germline CDR1 and CDR2: GTSNPN and SVGIG (reference sequence). CDR3 length: 15 residues. V was cut by 2 bases and J by 0 bases, with 11 bases left in between. The DNA of the CDR3 is TGTGCCTGGAGTAAAGCGGGCGACTCCTACAATGAGCAGTTCTTC. This codes for CAWSKAGDSYNEQFF.

The genes are TRBV7-9 and TRBJ2-1; D ambiguous. The germline V gene encodes CDR1 SEHNR and CDR2 FQNEAQ (reference sequence). This CDR3 is built from 15 residues. The V end was cut by 1 base, the J end by 9 bases, with 16 bases between. The chain's CDR3 is CASSLGSALLAEQFF. The DNA for the CDR3 is TGTGCCAGCAGCTTAGGCTCTGCGCTTTTGGCTGAGCAGTTCTTC.

The chain joins TRBV6-6 to TRBJ2-7; 9 bases line up with TRBD1. Per germline, CDR1 MNHNY and CDR2 SVGAGI (reference sequence). Losses at the gene ends were 2 bases for V and 4 bases for J; bases not matched to a gene: 3. The CDR3 consists of 14 residues. The CDR3 DNA reads as TGTGCCAGCAGTTACGAGACAGGGGGTTACGAGCAGTACTTC. Amino acid sequence: CASSYETGGYEQYF.

J is TRBJ1-4 and V is TRBV27; D perhaps matches TRBD1 (5 bases). Germline V CDR1 and CDR2: MNHEY, SMNVEV (reference sequence). The CDR3 length is 15 residues. With 7 bases removed from V and 5 bases from J, the gap between germline ends came to 17 bases. Here the CDR3 DNA reads TGTGCCAGCATGTATAGGGGCAGAAGAAATGAAAAACTGTTTTTT. It codes for CASMYRGRRNEKLFF.

The V call is TRBV7-3, the J call TRBJ2-7, with a tentative D call TRBD2 (5 bases). Germline CDR1 and CDR2: SGHTA and FQGTGA. With 1 base removed from V and 1 base from J, the gap between germline ends came to 23 bases. The CDR3 runs 19 residues. The CDR3 is CASSLSGRVTGCGSYEQYF. The CDR3 DNA follows: TGTGCCAGCAGCTTAAGCGGGCGCGTTACGGGGTGCGGATCCTACGAGCAGTACTTC. Filled out from reference TRBV7-3 and TRBJ2-7, the complete variable domain reads GAGVSQTPSNKVTEKGKYVELRCDPISGHTALYWYRQSLGQGPEFLIYFQGTGAADDSGLPNDRFFAVRPEGSVSTLKIQRTERGDSAVYLCASSLSGRVTGCGSYEQYFGPGTRLTVT.